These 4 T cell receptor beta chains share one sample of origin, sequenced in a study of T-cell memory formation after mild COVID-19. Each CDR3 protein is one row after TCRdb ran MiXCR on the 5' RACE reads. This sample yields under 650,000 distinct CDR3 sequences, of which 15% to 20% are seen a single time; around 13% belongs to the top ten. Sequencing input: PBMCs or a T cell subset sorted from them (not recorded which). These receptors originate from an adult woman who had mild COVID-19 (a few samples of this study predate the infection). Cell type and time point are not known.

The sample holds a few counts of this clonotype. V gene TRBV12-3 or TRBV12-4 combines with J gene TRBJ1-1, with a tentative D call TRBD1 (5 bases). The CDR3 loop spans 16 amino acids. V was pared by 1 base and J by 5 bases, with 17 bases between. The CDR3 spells CASSLERGLRRTEAFF. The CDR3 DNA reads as TGTGCCAGCAGTTTAGAAAGGGGACTACGAAGAACTGAAGCTTTCTTT.

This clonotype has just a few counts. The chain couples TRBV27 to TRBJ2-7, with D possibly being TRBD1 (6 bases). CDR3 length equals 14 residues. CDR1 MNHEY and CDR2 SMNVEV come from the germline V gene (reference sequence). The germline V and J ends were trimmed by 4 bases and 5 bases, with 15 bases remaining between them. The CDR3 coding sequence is TGTGCCAGCAGTTCCGAGGGGGTTACGGACGAGCAGTACTTC. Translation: CASSSEGVTDEQYF.

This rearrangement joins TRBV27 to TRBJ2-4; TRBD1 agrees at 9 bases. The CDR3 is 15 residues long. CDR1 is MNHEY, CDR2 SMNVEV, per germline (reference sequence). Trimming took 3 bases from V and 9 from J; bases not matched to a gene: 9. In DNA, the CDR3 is TGTGCCAGCAGTTTCATACAGGGGGCGAGAGGCATTCAGTACTTC. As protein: CASSFIQGARGIQYF.

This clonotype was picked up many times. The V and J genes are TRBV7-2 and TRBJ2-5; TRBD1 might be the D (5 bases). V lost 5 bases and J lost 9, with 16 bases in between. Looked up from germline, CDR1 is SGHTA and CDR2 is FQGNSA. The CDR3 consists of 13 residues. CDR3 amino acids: CASSQTVGSPQYF. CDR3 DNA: TGTGCCAGCAGCCAGACAGTGGGTTCGCCCCAGTACTTC.